The following is a TCR beta chain sequence with its context. The source of the sample is a study of blood T cell repertoires in COVID-19. Overall study context: Spain, Italy and the United States supplied samples that represented acute and convalescent COVID-19. PBMCs, B-cell-depleted T cells, or T cells were the source of the cDNA or gDNA that made up the material.

This CDR3 spans 14 amino acids. Between the trimmed V and J ends, which lost 4 bases and 3 bases, there was a span of 13 bases. Germline V CDR1 and CDR2: SGDLS, YYNGEE. In the study's own analysis: Reference gene primer amplification yielded estimated nucleated cell counts. Repertoires were generated with immunoSEQ multiplex PCR, while TCRdb's copy carries only in-frame clones and drops some. V and J calls and clone size are copied from that table; D and trimming were computed from the DNA. Here the sample spans approximately 240,000 clones, under 85% being singletons. The sequenced sample consisted of peripheral blood. This TCR was recovered from a middle-aged woman with active or convalescent COVID-19. The rearrangement links TRBV9 to TRBJ1-1; a weak D match, TRBD1 (5 bases). CDR3 protein: CASSPRQYYTEAFF. The CDR3 DNA is TGTGCCAGCAGCCCCCGACAGTACTACACTGAAGCTTTCTTT.